This T cell receptor (beta chain) was identified during a study of blood T cell repertoires in COVID-19. For the study at large: T cells, B-cell-depleted T cells, or PBMCs provided the cDNA or gDNA that served as material.

V lost 5 bases and J lost 4; bases outside the gene matches: 8. The CDR3 is 14 residues long. The germline V gene has CDR1 SGHVS and CDR2 FQNEAQ. The assay was immunoSEQ multiplex PCR, and TCRdb's table has in-frame clones only and misses some. Here the sample spans fewer than 60,000 clones, about 90% being singletons. The source is a human donor with acute or convalescent COVID-19. The donor label of this sample is uncertain. The rearrangement joins TRBV7-8 to TRBJ2-7, with TRBD2 matching 7 bases. Sequencing was carried out using peripheral blood. CDR3 sequence (DNA): TGTGCCAGCAGCCCCGGGACTATAGGATACGAGCAGTACGTC. The encoded protein is CASSPGTIGYEQYV.